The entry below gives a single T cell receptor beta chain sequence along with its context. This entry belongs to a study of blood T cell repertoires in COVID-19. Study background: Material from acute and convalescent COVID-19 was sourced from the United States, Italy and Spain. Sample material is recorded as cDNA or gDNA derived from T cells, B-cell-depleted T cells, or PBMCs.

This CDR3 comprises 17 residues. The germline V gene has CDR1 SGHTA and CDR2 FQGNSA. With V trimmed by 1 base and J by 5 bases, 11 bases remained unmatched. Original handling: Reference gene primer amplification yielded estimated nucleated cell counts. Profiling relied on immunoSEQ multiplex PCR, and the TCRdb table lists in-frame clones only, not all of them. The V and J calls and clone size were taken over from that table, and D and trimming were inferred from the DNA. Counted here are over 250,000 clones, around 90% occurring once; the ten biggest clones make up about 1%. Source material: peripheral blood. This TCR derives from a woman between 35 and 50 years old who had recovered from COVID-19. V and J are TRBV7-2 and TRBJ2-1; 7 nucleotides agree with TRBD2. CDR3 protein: CASSLGSGRLGDNEQFF. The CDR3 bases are TGTGCCAGCAGCTTAGGGTCCGGGAGGCTGGGGGACAATGAGCAGTTCTTC.